Following are 31 T cell receptor beta chains from one sample sequenced in a study of shared clonotypes between healthy human individuals. Assay: immunoSEQ multiplex PCR; the TCRdb copy retains only in-frame clones and omits some. The table lists millions of clones, over 85% of them singletons. Sequencing was carried out using naive CD4+ T cells sorted from blood. Subset denoted: CD45RA+ positively selected. These receptors all come from a young man in good health.

The CDR3 is CASSAGPGASGELFF. CDR3 in DNA: TGCGCCAGCAGCGCCGGCCCGGGGGCCTCCGGGGAGCTGTTTTTT. The gene calls are TRBV5-1 and TRBJ2-2; either TRBD1 or TRBD2 may fit D (6 bases each). Germline-derived CDR1 and CDR2 are SGHRS and YFSETQ. CDR3 length: 15 residues. V lost 4 bases, J lost 6 bases, and 16 bases lay in between. The complete variable domain, with remaining parts taken from reference TRBV5-1 and TRBJ2-2, reads KAGVTQTPRYLIKTRGQQVTLSCSPISGHRSVSWYQQTPGQGLQFLFEYFSETQRNKGNFPGRFSGRQFSNSRSEMNVSTLELGDSALYLCASSAGPGASGELFFGEGSRLTVL.

CDR3 residues: CASSYPGQAYGYTF. CDR3 sequence (DNA): TGTGCCAGCAGCTATCCGGGACAGGCCTATGGCTACACCTTC. The J gene is TRBJ1-2, the V gene TRBV5-6; TRBD1 matches 8 bases. The junction had 5 bases not matched to a gene; V was cut back by 3 bases and J by 4 bases. The CDR3 loop spans 14 amino acids. In germline, CDR1 is SGHDT, CDR2 YYEEEE.

The chain uses TRBV7-3 and TRBJ2-5; 14 bases map to TRBD2. The V gene's germline CDR1 is SGHTA and CDR2 FQGTGA. Trimming took 5 bases from V and 5 from J; bases not matched to a gene: 4. This CDR3 contains 15 residues. Written as DNA, the CDR3 is TGTGCCAGCAGCCAGACTAGCGGGGGGGCCGAGACCCAGTACTTC. Translating gives CASSQTSGGAETQYF. The entire variable domain, with the rest obtained from reference TRBV7-3 and TRBJ2-5, is as follows: GAGVSQTPSNKVTEKGKYVELRCDPISGHTALYWYRQSLGQGPEFLIYFQGTGAADDSGLPNDRFFAVRPEGSVSTLKIQRTERGDSAVYLCASSQTSGGAETQYFGPGTRLLVL.

This clone appeared a single time. The chain couples TRBV27 to TRBJ2-1, with TRBD2 matching 10 bases. The germline V gene has CDR1 MNHEY and CDR2 SMNVEV (reference sequence). CDR3 size: 15 residues. Losses at the gene ends were 5 bases for V and 4 bases for J; bases not matched to a gene: 5. In DNA form, the CDR3 reads TGTGCCAGCAGTAGAGCGGGAGGGTTTTACAATGAGCAGTTCTTC. Its protein product is CASSRAGGFYNEQFF.

The chain links TRBV2 to TRBJ2-7; 11 bases agree with TRBD2. Germline CDR1 reads SNHLY; CDR2 reads FYNNEI. The CDR3 extends over 16 amino acids. With V trimmed by 3 bases and J by 5 bases, 9 bases remained unmatched. The CDR3 protein is CASSEAASGRLHEQYF. The CDR3 DNA follows: TGTGCCAGCAGTGAGGCGGCTAGCGGGAGGTTACACGAGCAGTACTTC.

This clone has just a few counts. This chain links TRBV30 with TRBJ1-5; TRBD1 agrees at 8 bases. This CDR3 contains 14 residues. Germline CDR1 and CDR2: GTSNPN and SVGIG (reference sequence). V dropped 5 bases and J dropped 0; count of bases not matched to a gene: 3. The CDR3 DNA is TGTGCCTGGGGACAGGGACATAGCAATCAGCCCCAGCATTTT. Protein sequence: CAWGQGHSNQPQHF.

This clone was found a few times. The chain recombines TRBV30 with TRBJ1-1; D remains unclear. The CDR3 extends over 13 amino acids. Trimming removed 0 bases from V and 7 bases from J, with 12 bases in between. Germline CDR1 GTSNPN, CDR2 SVGIG (reference sequence). The CDR3 protein is CAWSVGRELEAFF. The CDR3 DNA reads TGTGCCTGGAGTGTAGGCCGGGAACTTGAAGCTTTCTTT.

With respect to this clone: The same CDR3 arises from other DNA sequences in this sample as well. The chain links TRBV28 to TRBJ1-2; perhaps TRBD1 as D (6 bases). V was cut by 6 bases and J by 8 bases, with 13 bases left in between. CDR3 size: 12 residues. Germline CDR1 MDHEN, CDR2 SYDVKM. CDR3 bases: TGTGCCAGCAGCTCGACAGGTGGAGGCTACACCTTC. Translation gives CASSSTGGGYTF.

The chain employs TRBV4-2 and TRBJ2-1; 11 nucleotides agree with TRBD2. The CDR3 covers 15 residues. Germline V gene lookup returns CDR1 LGHNA and CDR2 YNFKEQ. J lost 8 bases, V lost 1 base, and 4 bases had no gene match. DNA of the CDR3: TGTGCCAGCAGCCAAGGACTAGCGGGGTTGTATGAGCAGTTCTTC. It yields the protein CASSQGLAGLYEQFF.

CDR3 in DNA: TGTGCCAGCAGTTTAGGGACAGGGACGAACTATGGCTACACCTTC. Encoded protein: CASSLGTGTNYGYTF. The chain employs TRBV27 and TRBJ1-2; 9 bases are shared with TRBD1. From germline, CDR1 is MNHEY and CDR2 SMNVEV (reference sequence). Trimming cost V 2 bases and J 2 bases; bases outside gene matches: 3. This CDR3 spans 15 amino acids.

The genes are TRBV19 and TRBJ2-1; D not certain. V lost 4 bases, J lost 5 bases, and 15 bases lay in between. CDR3 length: 15 residues. Germline V gives CDR1 LNHDA, CDR2 SQIVND (reference sequence). The CDR3 DNA reads as TGTGCCAGTAGTACTGGTTCTTTGGGCCACAATGAGCAGTTCTTC. Its translation: CASSTGSLGHNEQFF.

V is TRBV30 and J is TRBJ2-5; D unclear. Germline assignment: CDR1 GTSNPN and CDR2 SVGIG (reference sequence). V was trimmed by 5 bases and J by 2 bases, leaving 15 bases between them. The CDR3 length is 14 residues. The CDR3 region has the DNA TGTGCCTGGTCGGGTCTACACGTACAAGAGACCCAGTACTTC. As protein: CAWSGLHVQETQYF.

This clone showed up just once. This sequence joins TRBV10-3 and TRBJ2-5, with TRBD2 matching over 7 bases. V trimming: 5 bases; J trimming: 3 bases; junction bases outside the gene matches: 3. This CDR3 spans 13 amino acids. The V gene's germline CDR1 is ENHRY and CDR2 SYGVKD. The chain's CDR3 is CAISLAVKETQYF. In nucleotides, the CDR3 is TGTGCCATCAGTCTAGCGGTTAAAGAGACCCAGTACTTC.

The genes are TRBV6-1 and TRBJ1-3; TRBD1 matches at 8 bases. This CDR3 has 17 amino acids. Trimming cost V 2 bases and J 4 bases; bases outside gene matches: 10. CDR1 is MNHNS, CDR2 SASEGT, per germline. This chain's CDR3 is CASSEFHGTGYGNTIYF. CDR3 in DNA: TGTGCCAGCAGTGAATTTCATGGGACAGGTTACGGAAACACCATATATTTT.

CDR3 sequence: CASSLEYNYGYTF. In DNA, the CDR3 is TGTGCCAGCAGCTTAGAGTATAACTATGGCTACACCTTC. The chain uses TRBV7-9 and TRBJ1-2; D call uncertain. The CDR3 is 13 amino acids. Deletions cut 1 base from V and 1 base from J, with 4 bases between. The germline CDR1 and CDR2 sequences are SEHNR and FQNEAQ (reference sequence).

For this clone: The same CDR3 can be traced to other DNA sequences in this sample. The chain combines TRBV5-1 with TRBJ1-1; D possibly corresponds to TRBD1 (5 bases). Trimming cost V 0 bases and J 8 bases, with 14 bases left between them. Germline V gene data show CDR1 as SGHRS and CDR2 as YFSETQ. The length of the CDR3 is 14 residues. The CDR3 reads CASSLDRSRTEAFF. CDR3 sequence (DNA): TGCGCCAGCAGCTTGGACAGGAGTCGGACGGAAGCTTTCTTT. Full variable domain (rest looked up from reference TRBV5-1 and TRBJ1-1): KAGVTQTPRYLIKTRGQQVTLSCSPISGHRSVSWYQQTPGQGLQFLFEYFSETQRNKGNFPGRFSGRQFSNSRSEMNVSTLELGDSALYLCASSLDRSRTEAFFGQGTRLTVV.

This clone appeared a single time. The CDR3 DNA reads TGTGCCAGCAGCCAGCCCAGTGGCAATCAGCCCCAGCATTTT. Protein sequence: CASSQPSGNQPQHF. The chain joins TRBV28 to TRBJ1-5; no clear D gene. The length of the CDR3 is 14 residues. Trimming removed 6 bases at V and 2 bases at J, with 11 bases between. The V gene's germline CDR1 is MDHEN and CDR2 SYDVKM.

This chain connects TRBV5-6 to TRBJ2-7, with 8 nucleotides matching TRBD1. The junction had 4 bases not matched to a gene; V was cut back by 3 bases and J by 2 bases. The CDR3 covers 14 residues. Germline-derived CDR1 and CDR2 are SGHDT and YYEEEE. The DNA for the CDR3 is TGTGCCAGCAGCTGGGGGACAGGCCCCTACGAGCAGTACTTC. Its translation is CASSWGTGPYEQYF.

The chain links TRBV5-1 to TRBJ2-3; D remains unclear. Germline V gene data show CDR1 as SGHRS and CDR2 as YFSETQ. V lost 0 bases and J 2 bases, leaving 19 bases between the germline ends. The CDR3 length is 18 residues. CDR3 in amino acids: CASSLGPNWGGPTDTQYF. The CDR3 DNA follows: TGCGCCAGCAGCTTGGGCCCAAACTGGGGTGGTCCCACAGATACGCAGTATTTT.

CDR3 amino acids: CASSFRGAAYEQYF. The CDR3 nucleotides read TGTGCCAGCAGCTTTAGGGGGGCGGCCTACGAGCAGTACTTC. The V gene is TRBV7-9, the J gene TRBJ2-7, with D possibly being TRBD1 or TRBD2 (6 bases each). This CDR3 has 14 amino acids. CDR1 and CDR2 from the germline V gene are SEHNR and FQNEAQ (reference sequence). Trimming cost V 3 bases and J 2 bases, with 11 bases left between them.

The genes are TRBV19 and TRBJ2-2, with D maybe TRBD1 (7 bases). Germline-derived CDR1 and CDR2 are LNHDA and SQIVND (reference sequence). V lost 5 bases to trimming and J lost 2 bases, with 15 bases between them. This CDR3 region has 16 residues. CDR3 DNA: TGTGCCAGTAGTCCTCGGGGGACAGCTAACACCGGGGAGCTGTTTTTT. It is translated as CASSPRGTANTGELFF. The variable domain in full, completed from reference TRBV19 and TRBJ2-2, reads DGGITQSPKYLFRKEGQNVTLSCEQNLNHDAMYWYRQDPGQGLRLIYYSQIVNDFQKGDIAEGYSVSREKKESFPLTVTSAQKNPTAFYLCASSPRGTANTGELFFGEGSRLTVL.

This clone was found once. The chain is built from TRBV14 and TRBJ2-7, with a possible D match to TRBD2 (6 bases). This CDR3 contains 14 residues. Trimming left V 4 bases short and J 6 bases short, with 16 bases between. CDR1 is SGHDN, CDR2 FVKESK, per germline. CDR3 residues: CASSRLESIAEQYF. The CDR3 nucleotides are TGTGCCAGCAGCCGACTAGAGTCTATTGCCGAGCAGTACTTC.

The CDR3 spells CASSFLTSGEYQTATGELFF. Here the CDR3 DNA reads TGTGCCAGCAGTTTCCTGACTAGCGGGGAGTACCAAACGGCCACCGGGGAGCTGTTTTTT. The chain is built from TRBV27 and TRBJ2-2, with 11 bases aligning to TRBD2. The CDR3 spans 20 residues. CDR1 and CDR2 (germline): MNHEY, SMNVEV (reference sequence). The V and J ends lost 3 bases and 4 bases, in that order; junction bases with no gene match: 16.

The V gene is TRBV30, the J gene TRBJ1-1; D gene ambiguous. Germline V lookup: CDR1 GTSNPN, CDR2 SVGIG (reference sequence). Trimming left V 0 bases short and J 2 bases short, with 10 bases between. The CDR3 runs 14 residues. The CDR3 bases are TGTGCCTGGAGTGTGTCGGGCGCTAACACTGAAGCTTTCTTT. This gives the protein CAWSVSGANTEAFF.

The chain recombines TRBV11-2 with TRBJ2-3; 8 nucleotides line up with TRBD1. Per the germline V gene, CDR1 is SGHAT and CDR2 is FQNNGV. The V segment lost 9 bases and the J segment 6 bases; nucleotides outside the gene matches: 8. The CDR3 extends over 13 amino acids. CDR3 DNA sequence: TGTGCCAGTTTGGGACAGGCCTCGGATACGCAGTATTTT. Translating it yields CASLGQASDTQYF.

This chain uses TRBV6-1 with TRBJ2-7; D assignment may be TRBD1 or TRBD2 (5 bases each). Between the trimmed V and J ends, which lost 4 bases and 2 bases, there was a span of 15 bases. Germline V gene data show CDR1 as MNHNS and CDR2 as SASEGT. This CDR3 region has 15 residues. The CDR3 DNA follows: TGTGCCAGCAGTGCCTCGGGGCGCAGAACCTACGAGCAGTACTTC. Residues: CASSASGRRTYEQYF.

With respect to this clone: The same CDR3 can be traced to other DNA sequences in this sample. V gene TRBV5-1 combines with J gene TRBJ2-3, with a weak D call TRBD2 (6 bases). V lost 6 bases to trimming and J lost 3 bases, with 11 bases between them. This CDR3 contains 13 residues. Germline CDR1 is SGHRS and CDR2 is YFSETQ. The DNA of the CDR3 is TGCGCCAGCACCGCCGGAGGGACAGATACGCAGTATTTT. This encodes CASTAGGTDTQYF.

The rearrangement joins TRBV2 to TRBJ1-3; no definite D call. The CDR3 runs 15 residues. Germline CDR1 reads SNHLY; CDR2 reads FYNNEI. The ends were cut back, 5 bases at V and 0 bases at J, with 11 bases in the middle. The CDR3 spells CASSSDRLSGNTIYF. In DNA, the CDR3 is TGTGCCAGCAGTTCTGATAGACTCTCTGGAAACACCATATATTTT.

The V and J genes are TRBV19 and TRBJ1-2; perhaps TRBD1 as D (5 bases). This CDR3 region has 13 residues. The germline V gene encodes CDR1 LNHDA and CDR2 SQIVND (reference sequence). Deletions cut 2 bases from V and 7 bases from J, with 11 bases between. CDR3 sequence reads: CASSIMGQGGYTF. In nucleotides, the CDR3 is TGTGCCAGTAGTATAATGGGGCAGGGTGGCTACACCTTC. The entire variable domain, with the rest obtained from reference TRBV19 and TRBJ1-2, is as follows: DGGITQSPKYLFRKEGQNVTLSCEQNLNHDAMYWYRQDPGQGLRLIYYSQIVNDFQKGDIAEGYSVSREKKESFPLTVTSAQKNPTAFYLCASSIMGQGGYTFGSGTRLTVV.

This sequence joins TRBV10-3 and TRBJ2-7; TRBD1 is a possible D gene (6 bases). The CDR3 runs 15 residues. V lost 6 bases, J lost 2 bases, and 17 bases lay in between. Per germline, CDR1 ENHRY and CDR2 SYGVKD. CDR3: CAISDNTGRTYEQYF. Here the CDR3 DNA reads TGTGCCATCAGCGACAATACAGGGCGAACCTACGAGCAGTACTTC.

The chain has TRBV5-6 and TRBJ2-3; D is uncertain. V shed 1 base and J shed 6 bases, with 3 bases lying between them. Germline V gives CDR1 SGHDT, CDR2 YYEEEE. The CDR3 is 11 residues long. The CDR3 spells CASSLWDTQYF. As DNA, the CDR3 is TGTGCCAGCAGCTTGTGGGATACGCAGTATTTT.